Below are 15 T cell receptor beta chains sequenced from a single sample in a study of CD8+CD57+ T cells in acquired aplastic anemia. Investigators profiled TCR beta VDJ and CDR3 from genomic DNA template. Via MiXCR, TCRdb re-called the reads, giving one row per CDR3 protein. The sample holds under 200,000 distinct CDR3 sequences, about two thirds seen once. The authors sequenced patients whose flow cytometry had shown CD8+CD57+ cell expansion. Sequencing used sorted CD4+, CD8+, or CD8+CD57+ T cells (not recorded which) from PBMCs. The receptors derive from a human donor with aplastic anemia.

This clonotype was counted at least ten times. The rearrangement joins TRBV3-1 to TRBJ2-2, with a tentative D call TRBD1 (6 bases). This CDR3 region has 15 residues. CDR1 is LGHDT, CDR2 YNNKEL, per germline (reference sequence). The ends were cut back, 4 bases at V and 7 bases at J, with 16 bases in the middle. The CDR3 loop reads CASSRVWGQGGELFF. DNA of the CDR3: TGTGCCAGCAGCCGAGTCTGGGGACAAGGCGGGGAGCTGTTTTTT.

The J gene is TRBJ2-1, the V gene TRBV29-1; 10 positions match TRBD2. CDR1 is SQVTM, CDR2 ANQGSEA, per germline. This CDR3 has 13 residues. The V segment lost 4 bases and the J segment 5 bases; nucleotides outside the gene matches: 2. In nucleotides, the CDR3 is TGCAGCGTTGTAGCGGGAGGTCACAATGAGCAGTTCTTC. Amino acid sequence: CSVVAGGHNEQFF.

This rearrangement joins TRBV6-5 to TRBJ2-1; no clear D. The CDR3 sequence is 16 residues long. The germline V gene encodes CDR1 MNHEY and CDR2 SVGAGI. V lost 6 bases, J lost 3 bases, and 18 bases lay in between. The CDR3 spells CASSAHRATHYNEQFF. The CDR3 DNA reads as TGTGCCAGCAGCGCCCATCGGGCTACGCACTACAATGAGCAGTTCTTC.

The V call is TRBV7-3, the J call TRBJ2-5, with D uncertain. The DNA end is more similar to TRBJ2-7, so the J call may be wrong. This CDR3 is built from 14 residues. CDR1 and CDR2 from the germline V gene are SGHTA and FQGTGA. CDR3 sequence (DNA): TGTGCCAGCAGCTTATTAGGGTACGGCTACGAGCAGTACTTC. Its translation is CASSLLGYGYEQYF.

The chain employs TRBV7-2 and TRBJ1-2, with a weak D call TRBD1 (5 bases). CDR3 length: 14 amino acids. The germline CDR1 and CDR2 sequences are SGHTA and FQGNSA. Trimming pared 0 bases from V and 7 bases from J, leaving 12 bases between. The CDR3 sequence: CASSLAGRVIGYTF. In DNA form, the CDR3 reads TGTGCCAGCAGCTTAGCTGGCAGGGTCATTGGCTACACCTTC.

V and J are TRBV29-1 and TRBJ2-3; 7 bases match TRBD1. V gave up 6 bases and J gave up 3 bases; unmatched junction bases: 9. This CDR3 comprises 14 residues. Germline CDR1 and CDR2: SQVTM and ANQGSEA. CDR3 sequence: CSVRGLTGTDTQYF. In DNA form, the CDR3 reads TGCAGCGTAAGGGGGCTAACGGGTACAGATACGCAGTATTTT.

As for this clonotype: A junction boundary mismatches the germline segment, possibly from a read error. The genes are TRBV20-1 and TRBJ2-7; no reliable D call. Looked up from germline, CDR1 is DFQATT and CDR2 is SNEGSKA (reference sequence). The CDR3 spans 12 residues. The chain's CDR3 is CSARVLAHEQHF. CDR3 nucleotide sequence: TGCAGTGCTAGAGTCTTAGCCCACGAGCAGCACTTC.

This clonotype was counted many times. Its ends do not fully match the called genes, so a read error is possible. This rearrangement joins TRBV15 to TRBJ1-4; no reliable D call. The CDR3 sequence is 15 residues long. Germline CDR1 is LNHNV and CDR2 is YYDKDF (reference sequence). The CDR3 spells CATSGEITTNEKLFF. CDR3 bases: TGTGCCACCAGCGGAGAGATAACAACTAATGAAAAACTGTTTTTT.

This chain connects TRBV10-3 to TRBJ1-6, with TRBD1 as a possible D gene (5 bases). The V end lost 1 base, the J end lost 8 bases, and 15 bases lay between the germline ends. The germline CDR1 and CDR2 sequences are ENHRY and SYGVKD. There are 16 residues in the CDR3. DNA for the CDR3: TGTGCCATCAGTGAGTTCGGGGTAAAAGGGGATTCACCCCTCCACTTT. It encodes CAISEFGVKGDSPLHF.

The chain is built from TRBV20-1 and TRBJ2-1, with TRBD2 identical over 10 bases. The germline gives CDR1 DFQATT, CDR2 SNEGSKA (reference sequence). V dropped 7 bases and J dropped 4; count of bases not matched to a gene: 7. This CDR3 has 14 amino acids. The CDR3 DNA follows: TGCAGTGTCAGTCGGACTAGCGGTTACAATGAGCAGTTCTTC. Translating it yields CSVSRTSGYNEQFF.

Ten or more counts support this clonotype. The gene calls are TRBV20-1 and TRBJ2-7, with a tentative D call TRBD1 (6 bases). CDR3 length equals 13 residues. Germline V lookup: CDR1 DFQATT, CDR2 SNEGSKA (reference sequence). V lost 6 bases to trimming and J lost 3 bases, with 15 bases between them. The CDR3 is CSAKGRGDYEQYV. The CDR3 DNA sequence: TGCAGTGCCAAGGGCAGGGGTGACTACGAGCAGTACGTC.

This clonotype was picked up one time. This chain joins TRBV9 and TRBJ2-2; D gene unclear. The length of the CDR3 is 14 residues. V dropped 4 bases and J dropped 8 bases, with 15 bases sitting between them. CDR1 and CDR2 from the germline V gene are SGDLS and YYNGEE. CDR3 amino acids: CASSHQARLGELFF. CDR3 nucleotide sequence: TGTGCCAGCAGCCACCAGGCTCGCCTAGGGGAGCTGTTTTTT.

The chain carries TRBV14 and TRBJ1-1; 7 positions match TRBD1. J gave up 1 base and V 6 bases, and 2 bases lay outside the gene matches. Germline V gene lookup returns CDR1 SGHDN and CDR2 FVKESK. This CDR3 is built from 13 residues. The CDR3 DNA reads as TGTGCCAGCAGGGGACAGTGGAACACTGAAGCTTTCTTT. It encodes CASRGQWNTEAFF.

V is TRBV15 and J is TRBJ2-7, with 9 bases lining up with TRBD2. The V and J ends lost 3 bases and 12 bases, in that order; junction bases with no gene match: 21. CDR3 length: 17 residues. Per the germline V gene, CDR1 is LNHNV and CDR2 is YYDKDF (reference sequence). The CDR3 bases are TGTGCCACCAGCAGGGATCGTTTAACTAGCGGGTACCATGATGTGTACTTC. It specifies CATSRDRLTSGYHDVYF.

V is TRBV7-2 and J is TRBJ2-5; 12 bases align to TRBD1. V lost 5 bases, J lost 4 bases, and 8 bases stayed unmatched. CDR1 SGHTA and CDR2 FQGNSA come from the germline V gene. The CDR3 spans 16 residues. CDR3 protein: CASSPRDRGPPETQYF. The DNA for the CDR3 is TGTGCCAGCAGCCCACGGGACAGGGGGCCTCCAGAGACCCAGTACTTC.